The sequence of this T cell receptor (beta chain) was determined in a study of shared clonotypes between healthy human individuals. The assay was immunoSEQ multiplex PCR, and TCRdb's table has in-frame clones only and misses some. The table includes 950,000 to 1,100,000 clones, more than 65% detected once. Germline trimming cut 0 bases from V and 7 bases from J; bases unmatched to any gene: 10. The germline V gene encodes CDR1 SGHTA and CDR2 FQGNSA. There are 16 residues in the CDR3. This chain uses TRBV7-2 with TRBJ1-2; 8 bases fit TRBD1. This sequence originates from a man aged 18 to 35 in good health. The specimen sequenced was memory CD4+ T cells sorted from blood. Documented subset: CD45RA-negative fraction. CDR3 sequence (DNA): TGTGCCAGCAGCTTAGCCCCGGCCAGGGGGCAGGCTGGCTACACCTTC. This codes for CASSLAPARGQAGYTF.